The 7 T cell receptor beta chains given below trace back to one sample, sequenced in a study of shared clonotypes between healthy human individuals. TCRdb keeps only in-frame clones here, not all; method: immunoSEQ multiplex PCR. The sample yields 1.6 million or so clones, approximately 98.5% seen once. Sequencing was done on a sample of naive CD4+ T cells sorted from blood. Subset described: CD45RA+ positively selected. Source of these receptors: a man aged 30 to 39 in good health.

The chain links TRBV2 to TRBJ2-1, with a weak D call TRBD2 (6 bases). With 6 bases removed from V and 15 bases from J, the gap between germline ends came to 15 bases. The CDR3 covers 11 residues. Germline-derived CDR1 and CDR2 are SNHLY and FYNNEI. The chain's CDR3 is CASSGDSRRFF. CDR3 nucleotide sequence: TGTGCCAGCAGCGGGGACTCCCGGCGGTTCTTC. The variable domain in full, completed from reference TRBV2 and TRBJ2-1, reads EPEVTQTPSHQVTQMGQEVILRCVPISNHLYFYWYRQILGQKVEFLVSFYNNEISEKSEIFDDQFSVERPDGSNFTLKIRSTKLEDSAMYFCASSGDSRRFFGPGTRLTVL.

The rearrangement uses TRBV2 and TRBJ1-3; 10 bases are shared with TRBD1. The CDR3 loop spans 18 amino acids. J gave up 0 bases and V 8 bases, and 13 bases lay outside the gene matches. Germline CDR1 SNHLY, CDR2 FYNNEI. The CDR3 region has the DNA TGTGCCAGCGATCACCGGGACAGGGGATCCCACTCTGGAAACACCATATATTTT. Translating it yields CASDHRDRGSHSGNTIYF. Full variable domain (outside the CDR3, taken from reference TRBV2 and TRBJ1-3): EPEVTQTPSHQVTQMGQEVILRCVPISNHLYFYWYRQILGQKVEFLVSFYNNEISEKSEIFDDQFSVERPDGSNFTLKIRSTKLEDSAMYFCASDHRDRGSHSGNTIYFGEGSWLTVV.

The genes are TRBV19 and TRBJ2-6; D possibly corresponds to TRBD2 (6 bases). V lost 2 bases and J lost 0, with 8 bases in between. Germline assignment: CDR1 LNHDA and CDR2 SQIVND (reference sequence). The CDR3 sequence is 16 residues long. In nucleotides, the CDR3 is TGTGCCAGTAGTATACCGGGGGTCTCTGGGGCCAACGTCCTGACTTTC. The encoded protein is CASSIPGVSGANVLTF.

The V call is TRBV7-9, the J call TRBJ2-5; D is unresolved. The CDR3 length is 13 residues. Germline-derived CDR1 and CDR2 are SEHNR and FQNEAQ (reference sequence). Trimming cost V 0 bases and J 5 bases, with 7 bases left between them. The CDR3 sequence is CASSLAGMETQYF. The CDR3 coding sequence is TGTGCCAGCAGCTTAGCAGGGATGGAGACCCAGTACTTC.

V is TRBV29-1 and J is TRBJ1-5; D remains ambiguous. This CDR3 spans 12 amino acids. Deletions cut 4 bases from V and 7 bases from J, with 11 bases between. Germline V gives CDR1 SQVTM, CDR2 ANQGSEA. This CDR3 reads CSVGSGGQPQHF. For the CDR3, the DNA is TGCAGCGTTGGGTCCGGTGGACAGCCCCAGCATTTT. Variable domain in full (rest from reference TRBV29-1 and TRBJ1-5): SAVISQKPSRDICQRGTSLTIQCQVDSQVTMMFWYRQQPGQSLTLIATANQGSEATYESGFVIDKFPISRPNLTFSTLTVSNMSPEDSSIYLCSVGSGGQPQHFGDGTRLSIL.

V and J are TRBV7-9 and TRBJ2-5, with 8 bases that match TRBD2. From germline, CDR1 is SEHNR and CDR2 FQNEAQ (reference sequence). This CDR3 is 15 amino acids long. Trimming at V came to 6 bases and at J to 4 bases, leaving 10 bases not matched to a gene. The CDR3 sequence: CASSQGSLAGETQYF. CDR3 DNA sequence: TGTGCCAGCAGTCAAGGTAGTCTAGCGGGAGAGACCCAGTACTTC. The full variable domain, rest sourced from reference TRBV7-9 and TRBJ2-5, is DTGVSQNPRHKITKRGQNVTFRCDPISEHNRLYWYRQTLGQGPEFLTYFQNEAQLEKSRLLSDRFSAERPKGSFSTLEIQRTEQGDSAMYLCASSQGSLAGETQYFGPGTRLLVL.

This clone was recorded only once. The gene calls are TRBV6-6 and TRBJ1-1, with TRBD1 matching over 8 bases. Germline CDR1 reads MNHNY; CDR2 reads SVGAGI (reference sequence). This CDR3 comprises 13 residues. V trimming: 6 bases; J trimming: 4 bases; junction bases outside the gene matches: 4. The CDR3 loop reads CASRYRGTTEAFF. DNA for the CDR3: TGTGCCAGCAGATACAGGGGGACCACTGAAGCTTTCTTT.